These 27 T cell receptor beta chains were all obtained from the same sample, sequenced in a study of blood T cells in healthy people across ages. The authors ran a second PCR of 7 to 11 cycles using a sample-barcoded 5' primer and a J-beta primer mix. MiXCR was run by TCRdb on the 5' RACE reads, yielding one entry per CDR3 protein. The sample comprises about 570,000 distinct CDR3 sequences, approximately 30% of which are singletons, and approximately 17% rests with the top ten. Sequenced: blood. Every receptor here comes from a woman in her seventies in good health.

The J gene is TRBJ2-5, the V gene TRBV7-9, with D possibly being TRBD1 (6 bases). This CDR3 has 16 amino acids. In germline, CDR1 is SEHNR, CDR2 FQNEAQ (reference sequence). Trimming took 1 base from V and 5 from J, leaving 17 bases between them. CDR3 region: CASSLERTVSGETQYF. The CDR3 bases are TGTGCCAGCAGCTTAGAGAGGACAGTCAGCGGCGAGACCCAGTACTTC.

The CDR3 region has the DNA TGTGCCAGCAGATACGGGACTAGCGGGGGGGCCTTCTACAATGAGCAGTTCTTC. This encodes CASRYGTSGGAFYNEQFF. This sequence joins TRBV6-2 or TRBV6-3 and TRBJ2-1; 16 bases are a match to TRBD2. Germline V CDR1 and CDR2: MNHEY, SVGEGT. This CDR3 is built from 18 residues. V lost 6 bases and J lost 3; bases outside the gene matches: 8.

There are a few counts of this clonotype. The CDR3 sequence: CASSHSDMEETQYF. For the CDR3, the DNA is TGTGCCAGCAGCCATTCGGACATGGAGGAGACCCAGTACTTC. The chain links TRBV4-2 to TRBJ2-5; tentative D call: TRBD1 (5 bases). V shed 3 bases and J shed 5 bases, with 13 bases lying between them. In germline, CDR1 is LGHNA, CDR2 YNFKEQ. This CDR3 is 14 amino acids long.

The chain combines TRBV7-2 with TRBJ1-6; D call uncertain. V was clipped by 5 bases and J by 7 bases, with 12 bases between them. Germline CDR1 reads SGHTA; CDR2 reads FQGNSA. The length of the CDR3 is 14 residues. The DNA for the CDR3 is TGTGCCAGCAGCCCCCGGGTGGGAAATTCACCCCTCCACTTT. The encoded protein is CASSPRVGNSPLHF.

This clonotype was counted only a few times. The V and J genes are TRBV7-9 and TRBJ2-1; TRBD1 is a possible D gene (5 bases). V was pared by 3 bases and J by 1 base, with 16 bases between. CDR1 and CDR2 (germline): SEHNR, FQNEAQ (reference sequence). The CDR3 runs to 17 residues. CDR3 nucleotides: TGTGCCAGCAGCTTTCGCGGTGGGGCTCGATCCTACAATGAGCAGTTCTTC. It codes for CASSFRGGARSYNEQFF.

The chain recombines TRBV20-1 with TRBJ2-1; D is perhaps TRBD2 (6 bases). CDR3 length: 16 residues. Germline V gives CDR1 DFQATT, CDR2 SNEGSKA (reference sequence). The CDR3 DNA reads as TGCAGCCCGACTTCCTATAGCGGTGATTCCTACAATGAGCAGTTCTTC. As protein: CSPTSYSGDSYNEQFF.

This chain uses TRBV7-9 with TRBJ2-1; 10 bases line up with TRBD2. The J call is in doubt because the DNA end fits TRBJ2-5 better. The CDR3 spans 14 residues. The germline gives CDR1 SEHNR, CDR2 FQNEAQ (reference sequence). The CDR3 region is CASSDRTSGETQYF. The CDR3 DNA reads as TGTGCCAGCAGCGACCGGACTAGCGGAGAGACCCAGTACTTC.

This clonotype has a handful of counts. This rearrangement joins TRBV11-3 to TRBJ2-5, with TRBD2 identical over 12 bases. This CDR3 is built from 16 residues. Germline loops: CDR1 SGHNT, CDR2 YENEEA. V lost 1 base and J lost 5; bases outside the gene matches: 5. The CDR3 nucleotides are TGTGCCAGCAGCTTAGGTCGGACTAGCGGGGCGGAGACCCAGTACTTC. It encodes CASSLGRTSGAETQYF.

The gene calls are TRBV6-2 or TRBV6-3 and TRBJ2-3; 8 nucleotides align to TRBD2. Trimming at V came to 6 bases and at J to 5 bases, leaving 7 bases not matched to a gene. From germline, CDR1 is MNHEY and CDR2 SVGEGT. CDR3 size: 14 residues. CDR3 nucleotides: TGTGCCAGCAGCCCGGGGGGGCCGGTAGATACGCAGTATTTT. As protein: CASSPGGPVDTQYF.

This clonotype came up a few times. The rearrangement joins TRBV18 to TRBJ1-3; D gene ambiguous. The CDR3 length is 12 residues. The V end was cut by 0 bases, the J end by 3 bases, with 0 bases between. The germline V gene encodes CDR1 KGHSH and CDR2 LQKENI. Here the CDR3 DNA reads TGTGCCAGCTCACCACCTGGAAACACCATATATTTT. This sequence encodes CASSPPGNTIYF. The whole variable domain, filled in from reference TRBV18 and TRBJ1-3, reads NAGVMQNPRHLVRRRGQEARLRCSPMKGHSHVYWYRQLPEEGLKFMVYLQKENIIDESGMPKERFSAEFPKEGPSILRIQQVVRGDSAAYFCASSPPGNTIYFGEGSWLTVV.

For the CDR3, the DNA is TGTGCCAGCAGCCAAGTGCGGGGGAAAGAGACCCAGTACTTC. Translation: CASSQVRGKETQYF. J is TRBJ2-5 and V is TRBV3-1; 7 bases line up with TRBD2. Trimming cost V 1 base and J 3 bases; bases outside gene matches: 2. Germline CDR1 LGHDT, CDR2 YNNKEL (reference sequence). The CDR3 totals 14 residues.

The sample holds a few counts of this clonotype. The DNA of the CDR3 is TGTGCCACCATTTCCGGGGGCAAAGAGACCCAGTACTTC. Its translation: CATISGGKETQYF. V usage is TRBV28 and J usage is TRBJ2-5, with D perhaps assigned TRBD1 or TRBD2 (6 bases each). CDR3 length: 13 amino acids. Per germline, CDR1 MDHEN and CDR2 SYDVKM. The ends were cut back, 10 bases at V and 3 bases at J, with 15 bases in the middle.

The chain joins TRBV6-1 to TRBJ1-1, with 9 bases aligning to TRBD1. Germline V gene lookup returns CDR1 MNHNS and CDR2 SASEGT. With 7 bases clipped from V and 3 bases from J, the junction kept 9 bases outside the gene matches. This CDR3 is 15 amino acids long. In DNA form, the CDR3 reads TGTGCCAGCACTTGGACAGGGGCTATGGACACTGAAGCTTTCTTT. Translating it yields CASTWTGAMDTEAFF.

The chain couples TRBV29-1 to TRBJ2-7, with D possibly TRBD2 on 5 matching bases. CDR3 length: 14 residues. Trimming stripped 3 bases from V and 1 base from J, with 13 bases between. Germline lookup yields CDR1 SQVTM and CDR2 ANQGSEA. The CDR3 DNA sequence: TGCAGCGTTGAGGAATCTGGAGGATCCTACGAGCAGTACTTC. It specifies CSVEESGGSYEQYF.

The rearrangement links TRBV29-1 to TRBJ1-1; D is unresolved. From germline, CDR1 is SQVTM and CDR2 ANQGSEA. The CDR3 contains 10 residues. Trimming cost V 5 bases and J 3 bases, with 4 bases left between them. CDR3 residues: CSVLYTEAFF. The CDR3 region has the DNA TGCAGCGTTCTTTACACTGAAGCTTTCTTT.

The sample holds a few counts of this clonotype. The chain uses TRBV7-2 and TRBJ1-2, with D possibly being TRBD1 (6 bases). The germline CDR1 and CDR2 sequences are SGHTA and FQGNSA. This CDR3 is 13 amino acids long. V lost 2 bases, J lost 4 bases, and 8 bases lay in between. The DNA for the CDR3 is TGTGCCAGCAGCTTACAGGGGCGCTATGGCTACACCTTC. It encodes CASSLQGRYGYTF.

This clonotype was seen just once. This chain joins TRBV15 and TRBJ2-1; D not resolved. Trimming took off 0 bases at V and 10 bases at J, with 13 bases between the two ends. In germline, CDR1 is LNHNV, CDR2 YYDKDF (reference sequence). The CDR3 sequence is 14 residues long. The CDR3 sequence is CATSRDLINEEQFF. CDR3 DNA sequence: TGTGCCACCAGCAGAGACCTGATAAACGAGGAGCAGTTCTTC.

Here the CDR3 reads CASSPNPGGEPQHF. CDR3 nucleotides: TGTGCCAGCAGCCCCAATCCCGGGGGCGAGCCCCAGCATTTT. This rearrangement joins TRBV9 to TRBJ1-5; TRBD1 is a possible D gene (6 bases). The germline V and J ends were trimmed by 4 bases and 8 bases, with 16 bases remaining between them. Germline V gene sequence: CDR1 SGDLS, CDR2 YYNGEE. The CDR3 has 14 residues.

The CDR3 DNA is TGCGCCAGCAGCCAAGAGGTGGGGGGGCGCCGAGAGACCCAGTACTTC. Protein sequence: CASSQEVGGRRETQYF. The gene calls are TRBV4-3 and TRBJ2-5; weak D call: TRBD2 (7 bases). Germline V gene data show CDR1 as LGHNA and CDR2 as YSLEER. The ends were cut back, 0 bases at V and 4 bases at J, with 15 bases in the middle. This CDR3 comprises 16 residues.

J is TRBJ1-4 and V is TRBV27; D not certain. V was shortened by 4 bases and J by 0 bases, with 6 bases between the two germline ends. Germline V gene lookup returns CDR1 MNHEY and CDR2 SMNVEV (reference sequence). CDR3 length: 14 amino acids. DNA of the CDR3: TGTGCCAGCAGTTCCCCTGCAACTAATGAAAAACTGTTTTTT. It codes for CASSSPATNEKLFF.

The sample holds a few counts of this clonotype. The chain uses TRBV3-1 and TRBJ2-5; TRBD1 aligns across 9 bases. Germline trimming cut 8 bases from V and 6 bases from J; bases unmatched to any gene: 10. Germline CDR1 and CDR2: LGHDT and YNNKEL (reference sequence). The CDR3 consists of 14 residues. The CDR3 DNA reads TGTGCCAGCGCCCCCCGGGACAGGGAGAAGACCCAGTACTTC. Amino acids: CASAPRDREKTQYF.

This chain connects TRBV7-3 to TRBJ2-2; 11 bases match TRBD2. CDR3 length equals 16 residues. The J segment lost 4 bases and the V segment lost 5 bases, leaving 6 bases of the junction unmatched. Germline V gene data show CDR1 as SGHTA and CDR2 as FQGTGA. The CDR3 nucleotides are TGTGCCAGCAGCCTACCACTAGCGGGGGCCACCGGGGAGCTGTTTTTT. Protein product: CASSLPLAGATGELFF.

This clonotype was recorded a few times. At one boundary the junction diverges from the germline segment, which might be a read error. The chain combines TRBV20-1 with TRBJ2-3; TRBD2 might be the D (7 bases). The germline V gene has CDR1 DFQATT and CDR2 SNEGSKA (reference sequence). The CDR3 has 13 residues. In DNA, the CDR3 is TGCAGTGCTAGGGGGGGGCGATGGGCTTACTCGGATTTT. Translated, it gives CSARGGRWAYSDF.

The chain combines TRBV10-3 with TRBJ2-7; D is possibly TRBD1 (6 bases). The CDR3 extends over 16 amino acids. Germline V CDR1 and CDR2: ENHRY, SYGVKD. V gave up 5 bases and J gave up 2 bases, with 19 bases separating them. The CDR3 DNA reads TGTGCCATCAGTAACCCCGACAGGAGCCTTACCTACGAGCAGTACTTC. Amino acid sequence: CAISNPDRSLTYEQYF.

This clonotype was picked up a small number of times. The genes are TRBV5-6 and TRBJ2-5; 8 nucleotides align to TRBD1. Germline assignment: CDR1 SGHDT and CDR2 YYEEEE. The junction had 10 bases not matched to a gene; V was cut back by 1 base and J by 5 bases. The CDR3 is 16 amino acids. CDR3 in amino acids: CASSLIPGGLGETQYF. The CDR3 DNA reads TGTGCCAGCAGCTTGATCCCAGGGGGCCTCGGGGAGACCCAGTACTTC.

This chain links TRBV11-1 with TRBJ2-3, with D possibly TRBD2 on 6 matching bases. The CDR3 contains 14 residues. V was trimmed by 5 bases and J by 6 bases, leaving 15 bases between them. Germline loops: CDR1 SGHAT, CDR2 FQDESV (reference sequence). The CDR3 DNA is TGTGCCAGCAGCGCTCCGACTAGTAAGGATACGCAGTATTTT. It translates to CASSAPTSKDTQYF. Using reference TRBV11-1 and TRBJ2-3 for the parts outside the CDR3, the full variable domain is EAEVAQSPRYKITEKSQAVAFWCDPISGHATLYWYRQILGQGPELLVQFQDESVVDDSQLPKDRFSAERLKGVDSTLKIQPAELGDSAMYLCASSAPTSKDTQYFGPGTRLTVL.

In the case of this clonotype: This clone may be a read error of a much larger clone one base away. V and J are TRBV7-2 and TRBJ1-4; the D is unclear. Germline V gene lookup returns CDR1 SGHTA and CDR2 FQGNSA. The CDR3 sequence is 11 residues long. This CDR3 is CASSSREKLLF. Here the CDR3 DNA reads TGTGCCAGCAGCTCAAGAGAGAAACTGCTTTTT.